This TCR beta chain was obtained from a study of blood T cell repertoires in COVID-19. Looking at the study overall: COVID-19 samples from acute and convalescent phases originated in the United States, Italy and Spain. Sources were T cells, B-cell-depleted T cells, or PBMCs; the material itself was cDNA or gDNA.

Original handling: Researchers report that nucleated cell counts were estimated from reference gene primer amplification. Sequenced by immunoSEQ multiplex PCR; TCRdb stores in-frame clones only, minus some. D and trimming come from the DNA, and the V and J calls and clone size come from that table. Altogether 250,000 to 300,000 clones are present, about 85% being singletons, with the ten largest covering about 3.6%. After removal of 4 bases from V and 2 bases from J, the junction contained 10 bases not matched to a gene. Germline V lookup: CDR1 SGHRS, CDR2 YFSETQ. This CDR3 comprises 17 residues. The chain couples TRBV5-1 to TRBJ2-5, with 11 bases identical to TRBD2. The sequence was obtained from a man younger than 35 with active or convalescent COVID-19. The sequenced sample consisted of peripheral blood. CDR3 DNA sequence: TGCGCCAGCAGCGCGCCTCGACTAGCGGGACATCAAGAGACCCAGTACTTC. It encodes CASSAPRLAGHQETQYF.